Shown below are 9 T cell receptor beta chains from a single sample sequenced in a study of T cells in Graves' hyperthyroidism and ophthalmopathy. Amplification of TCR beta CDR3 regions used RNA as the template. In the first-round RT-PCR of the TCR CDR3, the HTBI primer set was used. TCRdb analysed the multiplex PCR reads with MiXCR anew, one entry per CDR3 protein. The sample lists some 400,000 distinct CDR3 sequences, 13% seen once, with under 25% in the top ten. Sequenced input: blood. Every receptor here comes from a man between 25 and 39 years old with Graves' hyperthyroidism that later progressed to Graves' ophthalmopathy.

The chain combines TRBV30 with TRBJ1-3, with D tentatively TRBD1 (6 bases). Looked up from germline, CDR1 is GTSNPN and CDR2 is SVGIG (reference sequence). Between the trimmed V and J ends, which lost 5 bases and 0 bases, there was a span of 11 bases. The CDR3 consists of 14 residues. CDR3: CAWARGSSGNTIYF. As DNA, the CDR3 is TGTGCCTGGGCCAGGGGCTCCTCTGGAAACACCATATATTTT.

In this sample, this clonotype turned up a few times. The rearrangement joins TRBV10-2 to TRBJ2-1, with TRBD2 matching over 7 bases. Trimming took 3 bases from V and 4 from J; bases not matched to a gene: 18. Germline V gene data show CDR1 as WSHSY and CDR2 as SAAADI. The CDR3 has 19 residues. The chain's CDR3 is CASSEGRHKGWGGYNEQFF. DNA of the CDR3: TGCGCCAGCAGTGAAGGTCGGCACAAAGGGTGGGGGGGTTACAATGAGCAGTTCTTC.

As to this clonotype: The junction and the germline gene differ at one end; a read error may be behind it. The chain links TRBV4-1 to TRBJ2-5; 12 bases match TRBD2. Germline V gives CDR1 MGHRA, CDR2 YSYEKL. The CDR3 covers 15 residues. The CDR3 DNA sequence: TGTGCCAGCAGCCAACGGACTAGCGGGGAAGAGACCCAGTACTTC. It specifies CASSQRTSGEETQYF.

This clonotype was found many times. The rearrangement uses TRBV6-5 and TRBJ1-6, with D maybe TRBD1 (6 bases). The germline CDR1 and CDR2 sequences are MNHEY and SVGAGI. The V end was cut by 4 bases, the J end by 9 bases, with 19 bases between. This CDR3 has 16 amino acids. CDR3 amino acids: CASSFSPGQVGSPLHF. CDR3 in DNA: TGTGCCAGCAGTTTCTCGCCGGGACAAGTTGGTTCACCCCTCCACTTT.

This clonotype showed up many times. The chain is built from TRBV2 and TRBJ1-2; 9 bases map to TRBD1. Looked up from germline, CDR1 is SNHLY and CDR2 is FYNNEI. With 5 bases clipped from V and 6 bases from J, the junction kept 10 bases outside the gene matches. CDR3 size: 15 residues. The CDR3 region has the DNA TGTGCCAGCAGTTGGTCCGGGACAGGGTCCCATGGCTACACCTTC. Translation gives CASSWSGTGSHGYTF.

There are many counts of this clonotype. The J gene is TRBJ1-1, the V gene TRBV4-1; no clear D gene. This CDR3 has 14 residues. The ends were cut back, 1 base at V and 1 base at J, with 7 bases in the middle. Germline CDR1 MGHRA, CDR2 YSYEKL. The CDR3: CASSQGLTNTEAFF. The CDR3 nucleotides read TGCGCCAGCAGCCAAGGGCTGACGAACACTGAAGCTTTCTTT.

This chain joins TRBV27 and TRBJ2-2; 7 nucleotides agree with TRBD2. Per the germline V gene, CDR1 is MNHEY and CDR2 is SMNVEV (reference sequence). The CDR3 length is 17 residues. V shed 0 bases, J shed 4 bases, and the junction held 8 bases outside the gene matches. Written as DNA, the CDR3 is TGTGCCAGCAGTTTATCCCCTTCGGGGGGATCCACCGGGGAGCTGTTTTTT. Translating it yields CASSLSPSGGSTGELFF.

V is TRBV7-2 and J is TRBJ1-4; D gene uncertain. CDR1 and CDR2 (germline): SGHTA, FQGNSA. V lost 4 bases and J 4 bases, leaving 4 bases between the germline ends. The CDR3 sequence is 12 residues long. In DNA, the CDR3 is TGTGCCAGCAGCTCAGTTAATGAAAAACTGTTTTTT. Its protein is CASSSVNEKLFF.

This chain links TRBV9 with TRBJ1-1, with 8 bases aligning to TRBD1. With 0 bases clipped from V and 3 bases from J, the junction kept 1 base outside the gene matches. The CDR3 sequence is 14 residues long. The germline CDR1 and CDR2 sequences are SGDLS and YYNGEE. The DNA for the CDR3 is TGTGCCAGCAGCGTAGTGACAGGGGACACTGAAGCTTTCTTT. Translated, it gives CASSVVTGDTEAFF.